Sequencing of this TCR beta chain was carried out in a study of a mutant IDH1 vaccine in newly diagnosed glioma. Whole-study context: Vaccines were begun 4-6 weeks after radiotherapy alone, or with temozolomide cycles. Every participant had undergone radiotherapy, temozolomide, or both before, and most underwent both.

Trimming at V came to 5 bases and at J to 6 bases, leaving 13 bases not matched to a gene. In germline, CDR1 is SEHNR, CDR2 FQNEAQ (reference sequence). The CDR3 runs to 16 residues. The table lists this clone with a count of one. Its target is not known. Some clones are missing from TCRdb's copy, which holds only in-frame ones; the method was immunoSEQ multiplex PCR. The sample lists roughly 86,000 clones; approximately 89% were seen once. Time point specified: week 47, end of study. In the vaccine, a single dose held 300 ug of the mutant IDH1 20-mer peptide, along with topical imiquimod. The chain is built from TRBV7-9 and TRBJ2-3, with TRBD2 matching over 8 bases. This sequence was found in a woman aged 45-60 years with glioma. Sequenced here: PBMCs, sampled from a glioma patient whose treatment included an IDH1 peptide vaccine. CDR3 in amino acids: CASSPWGSGSPDTQYF. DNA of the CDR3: TGTGCCAGCAGCCCGTGGGGAAGCGGGAGTCCCGATACGCAGTATTTT.